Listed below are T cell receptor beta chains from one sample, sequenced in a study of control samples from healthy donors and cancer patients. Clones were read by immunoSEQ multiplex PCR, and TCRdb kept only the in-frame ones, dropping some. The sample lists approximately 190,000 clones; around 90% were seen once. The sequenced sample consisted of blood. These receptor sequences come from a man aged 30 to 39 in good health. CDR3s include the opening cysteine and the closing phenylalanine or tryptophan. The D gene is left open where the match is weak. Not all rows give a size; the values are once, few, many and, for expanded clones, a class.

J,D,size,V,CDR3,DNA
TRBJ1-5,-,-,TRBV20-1,CSASTRGRANQPQHF,TGCAGTGCTAGTACCCGGGGCAGAGCTAATCAGCCCCAGCATTTT
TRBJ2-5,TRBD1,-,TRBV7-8,CASSSGQFQETQYF,TGTGCCAGCAGCTCGGGACAGTTCCAAGAGACCCAGTACTTC
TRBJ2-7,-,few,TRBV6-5,CASSPQGTARFYF,TGTGCCAGCAGTCCTCAAGGGACCGCGAGATTCTACTTC
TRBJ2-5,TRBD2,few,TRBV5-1,CASRRSGGAETQYF,TGCGCCAGCCGCAGGAGCGGGGGGGCCGAGACCCAGTACTTC
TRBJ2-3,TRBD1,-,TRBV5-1,CASSLEGASDTQYF,TGCGCCAGCAGCTTGGAGGGGGCTTCAGATACGCAGTATTTT
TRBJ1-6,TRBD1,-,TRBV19,CASSIGGTGSPLHF,TGTGCCAGTAGTATCGGCGGGACAGGATCACCCCTCCACTTT
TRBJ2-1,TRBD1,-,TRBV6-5,CASNRDRGPSEQFF,TGTGCCAGTAACCGGGACAGGGGGCCGAGTGAGCAGTTCTTC
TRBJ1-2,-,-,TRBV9,CASSGGVSDYGYTF,TGTGCCAGCAGCGGAGGGGTATCTGACTATGGCTACACCTTC
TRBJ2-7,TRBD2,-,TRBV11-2,CASSPSGGAKSEQYF,TGTGCCAGCAGCCCTAGCGGGGGGGCAAAAAGCGAGCAGTACTTC
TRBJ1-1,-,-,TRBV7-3,CASSLTGNTEAFF,TGTGCCAGCAGCTTAACAGGGAACACTGAAGCTTTCTTT
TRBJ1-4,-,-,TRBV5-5,CASSVGANEKLFF,TGTGCCAGCAGCGTTGGGGCTAATGAAAAACTGTTTTTT
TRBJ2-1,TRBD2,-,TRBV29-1,CSVENPSGAYNEQFF,TGCAGCGTTGAAAATCCTAGCGGGGCCTACAATGAGCAGTTCTTC
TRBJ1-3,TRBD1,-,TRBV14,CASSQGTGLNTIYF,TGTGCCAGCAGCCAAGGGACAGGGTTAAACACCATATATTTT
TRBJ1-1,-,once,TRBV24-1,CATIGQPNTEAFF,TGTGCCACCATAGGACAACCGAACACTGAAGCTTTCTTT
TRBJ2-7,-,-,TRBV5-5,CASSLVATAREQYF,TGTGCCAGCAGCTTGGTCGCGACAGCCAGAGAGCAGTACTTC
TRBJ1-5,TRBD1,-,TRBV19,CATQGTGGVNQPQHF,TGTGCCACCCAAGGGACAGGGGGGGTGAATCAGCCCCAGCATTTT
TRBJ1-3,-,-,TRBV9,CASSAHGTFSGNTIYF,TGTGCCAGCAGCGCCCACGGGACATTCTCTGGAAACACCATATATTTT
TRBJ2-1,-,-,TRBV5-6,CASRGGGLIEQFF,TGTGCCAGCAGAGGGGGGGGGCTCATTGAGCAGTTCTTC
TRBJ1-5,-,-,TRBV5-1,CASSLEWENSNQPQHF,TGCGCCAGCAGCTTGGAGTGGGAGAATAGCAATCAGCCCCAGCATTTT
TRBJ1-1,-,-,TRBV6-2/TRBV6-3,CASSYRRPKMNTEAFF,TGTGCCAGCAGTTACAGGAGACCTAAAATGAACACTGAAGCTTTCTTT
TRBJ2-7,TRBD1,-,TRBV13,CASSPSEGAPYEQYF,TGTGCCAGCAGCCCATCAGAGGGGGCCCCGTACGAGCAGTACTTC
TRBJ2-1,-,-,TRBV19,CASSMAQGDNEQFF,TGTGCCAGTAGTATGGCGCAGGGCGACAATGAGCAGTTCTTC
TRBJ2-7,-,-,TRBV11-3,CASSLGAPSHYEQYF,TGTGCCAGCAGCTTAGGAGCCCCCAGTCACTACGAGCAGTACTTC
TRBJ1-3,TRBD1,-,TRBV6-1,CASSEDRGGNTIYF,TGTGCCAGCAGTGAAGACAGGGGAGGAAACACCATATATTTT
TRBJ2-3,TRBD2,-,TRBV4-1,CASSQRLAGGSTDTQYF,TGCGCCAGCAGCCAAAGGCTAGCGGGGGGTTCCACAGATACGCAGTATTTT
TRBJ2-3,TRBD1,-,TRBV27,CASSSTQGVFTDTQYF,TGTGCCAGCAGTTCAACACAGGGGGTGTTCACAGATACGCAGTATTTT
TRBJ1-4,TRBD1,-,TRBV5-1,CASSLDGTGEEKLFF,TGCGCCAGCAGCTTGGATGGGACAGGGGAGGAAAAACTGTTTTTT
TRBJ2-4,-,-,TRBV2,CASSVEGIRAKNIQYF,TGTGCCAGCAGTGTAGAGGGGATTAGAGCCAAAAACATTCAGTACTTC
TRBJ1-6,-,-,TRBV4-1,CASSQLGGVSSPLHF,TGCGCCAGCAGCCAACTTGGGGGGGTGAGTTCACCCCTCCACTTT
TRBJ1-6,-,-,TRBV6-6,CASSISSYNSPLHF,TGTGCCAGCAGTATTAGCTCCTATAATTCACCCCTCCACTTT
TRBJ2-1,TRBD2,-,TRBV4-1,CASSQDPSGGAYNEQFF,TGCGCCAGCAGCCAAGATCCTAGCGGGGGGGCCTACAATGAGCAGTTCTTC
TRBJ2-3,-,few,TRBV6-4,CASSPQEGTDTQYF,TGTGCCAGCAGTCCACAGGAAGGCACAGATACGCAGTATTTT
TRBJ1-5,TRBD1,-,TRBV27,CASSRTGSSNQPQHF,TGTGCCAGCAGTCGGACAGGGTCGAGCAATCAGCCCCAGCATTTT
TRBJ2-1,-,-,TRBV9,CASSVGQNSYNEQFF,TGTGCCAGCAGCGTAGGACAGAATTCCTACAATGAGCAGTTCTTC
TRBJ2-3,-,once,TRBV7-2,CASSLGVLEDTQYF,TGTGCCAGCAGCTTAGGGGTCCTAGAAGATACGCAGTATTTT
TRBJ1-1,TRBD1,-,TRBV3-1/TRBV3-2,CASSLPSRQGEAFF,TGTGCCAGCAGCCTCCCATCTAGACAGGGTGAAGCTTTCTTT
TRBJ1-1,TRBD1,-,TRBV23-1,CASSGEGTVAFF,TGCGCCAGCAGCGGAGAAGGGACAGTGGCTTTCTTT
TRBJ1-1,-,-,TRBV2,CATSSLGFATEAFF,TGTGCCACCTCTTCCTTAGGGTTCGCCACTGAAGCTTTCTTT
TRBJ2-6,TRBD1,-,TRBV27,CASSLNRDRGLAGANVLTF,TGTGCCAGCAGTTTAAACCGGGACAGGGGGCTGGCTGGGGCCAACGTCCTGACTTTC
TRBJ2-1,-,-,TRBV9,CASSVAGTSLYNEQFF,TGTGCCAGCAGCGTAGCGGGGACCTCTTTGTACAATGAGCAGTTCTTC
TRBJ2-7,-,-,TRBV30,CAWSVPSRVHEQYF,TGTGCCTGGAGTGTACCATCCCGGGTCCACGAGCAGTACTTC
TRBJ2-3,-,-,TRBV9,CASTKRFSTDTQYF,TGTGCCAGCACCAAACGGTTCAGTACAGATACGCAGTATTTT
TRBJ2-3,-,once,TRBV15,CATSERTDTQYF,TGTGCCACCTCGGAGCGCACAGATACGCAGTATTTT
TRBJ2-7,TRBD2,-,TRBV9,CASSQTSGGQYEQYF,TGTGCCAGCAGCCAGACCAGCGGGGGGCAATACGAGCAGTACTTC
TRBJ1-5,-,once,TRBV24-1,CATSDLLGGNYQPQHF,TGTGCCACCAGTGATTTGCTCGGGGGGAACTATCAGCCCCAGCATTTT
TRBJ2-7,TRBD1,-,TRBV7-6,CASSLNGQDEQYF,TGTGCCAGCAGCTTAAACGGACAGGACGAGCAGTACTTC
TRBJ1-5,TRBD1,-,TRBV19,CASSLGTGGASGNQPQHF,TGTGCCAGTAGCCTAGGGACAGGGGGCGCGAGCGGCAATCAGCCCCAGCATTTT
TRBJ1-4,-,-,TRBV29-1,CSVGSGPEKLFF,TGCAGCGTCGGCAGCGGGCCTGAAAAACTGTTTTTT